This T cell receptor beta chain was obtained from a study of cytomegalovirus exposure and HLA in healthy donors. Points from the study as a whole: Segments of the TCR beta V type were, in most cases, productive about 87% or about 30% of the time in an earlier analysis.

Details on this clone: Antigen: not known.

V lost 1 base and J lost 5, with 6 bases in between. Germline CDR1 reads LNHDA; CDR2 reads SQIVND (reference sequence). The CDR3 has 13 amino acids. PCR employed 60 Vbeta and 13 Jbeta primers. Profiled with immunoSEQ multiplex PCR; TCRdb holds only in-frame clones, not every one. The sample includes some 120,000 clones, 75% to 85% of them seen just once. The donors comprised healthy bone marrow donors. The material sequenced was PBMCs. The TCR sequence derives from a male donor in good health and CMV-seropositive. The gene calls are TRBV19 and TRBJ1-5; D gene uncertain. CDR3 in DNA: TGTGCCAGTAGTATAGTAGGAGATCAGCCCCAGCATTTT. The encoded protein is CASSIVGDQPQHF.